The sequence of this T cell receptor beta chain was determined in a study of T cells in Graves' hyperthyroidism and ophthalmopathy. Germline V gene data show CDR1 as KGHSH and CDR2 as LQKENI. The CDR3 has 16 residues. Trimming cost V 1 base and J 4 bases; bases outside gene matches: 6. Patients were aged 18 to 65, had disease duration under 2 months, and had newly diagnosed hyperthyroidism. The PBMCs were sourced from fresh peripheral blood (about 9.6 ml). This clonotype was counted a few times. The antigen is undetermined. Researchers amplified the TCR beta CDR3 regions from RNA transcripts. With the HTBI primer set, the TCR CDR3 went through a first round of RT-PCR. A single record per CDR3 protein comes from TCRdb applying MiXCR to the multiplex PCR reads. The table includes fewer than 350,000 distinct CDR3 sequences, 12% to 15% detected once. General study findings and limits: The authors' 13 V-J model separated ophthalmopathy from stable hyperthyroidism.

The sample was blood. V usage is TRBV18 and J usage is TRBJ2-2; 7 nucleotides align to TRBD2. This TCR came from a woman aged 50 to 60 with Graves' hyperthyroidism that later progressed to Graves' ophthalmopathy. CDR3 DNA sequence: TGTGCCAGCTCACCACGGCTAGCGGCTGCCACCGGGGAGCTGTTTTTT. Amino acids: CASSPRLAAATGELFF.